Shown below are 5 T cell receptor beta chains from a single sample sequenced in a study of T cell repertoires in cytomegalovirus infection. TCRdb reprocessed the reads with MiXCR, giving one entry per CDR3 protein. Among fewer than 200,000 distinct CDR3 sequences listed, roughly 20% were seen once. The sample consisted of PBMCs. These receptors were taken from a human donor in good health (CMV status not recorded). Some clones in this sample may be carry-over from other donors' samples.

This clonotype has a count of ten or more. This chain links TRBV7-9 with TRBJ1-6, with D tentatively TRBD1 (5 bases). With 1 base removed from V and 12 bases from J, the gap between germline ends came to 10 bases. The CDR3 extends over 13 amino acids. Germline CDR1 reads SEHNR; CDR2 reads FQNEAQ (reference sequence). CDR3 DNA: TGTGCCAGCAGCTTAGTGGGGGGAAGACCCCTCCACTTT. Translated, it gives CASSLVGGRPLHF.

This clonotype was picked up a small number of times. V gene TRBV29-1 combines with J gene TRBJ2-1, with 10 bases aligning to TRBD2. The trim removed 5 bases at V and 9 bases at J, leaving 10 bases unmatched. CDR3 length equals 14 residues. Germline-derived CDR1 and CDR2 are SQVTM and ANQGSEA. CDR3: CSVSSGRARGEQFF. CDR3 coding DNA: TGCAGCGTTAGCAGCGGGAGGGCTCGGGGTGAGCAGTTCTTC.

This clonotype was detected a few times. V is TRBV12-3 or TRBV12-4 and J is TRBJ2-7; 7 positions match TRBD1. The CDR3 runs to 15 residues. V was clipped by 5 bases and J by 3 bases; unmatched bases: 10. CDR3 loop: CASSDIRQGRYEQYF. The CDR3 DNA is TGTGCCAGCAGTGACATAAGACAGGGTCGCTACGAGCAGTACTTC.

The chain joins TRBV5-1 to TRBJ1-1, with a tentative D call TRBD1 (5 bases). This CDR3 has 12 amino acids. The V gene's germline CDR1 is SGHRS and CDR2 YFSETQ. The V and J ends lost 4 bases and 3 bases respectively, with 7 bases between them. The CDR3 DNA follows: TGCGCCAGCAGCGGGGACCACACTGAAGCTTTCTTT. Translated, it gives CASSGDHTEAFF.

The rearrangement joins TRBV7-2 to TRBJ2-1, with 14 bases that match TRBD2. CDR3 length: 16 residues. Per the germline V gene, CDR1 is SGHTA and CDR2 is FQGNSA. V dropped 5 bases and J dropped 6; count of bases not matched to a gene: 6. In nucleotides, the CDR3 is TGTGCCAGCAGCAGACGGACTAGCGGGAGGACCAATGAGCAGTTCTTC. Encoded protein: CASSRRTSGRTNEQFF.